This TCR beta chain was identified in a study of T cell responses to AZD1222 COVID-19 vaccine (dated by TCRdb to about 2021). The study in broad terms: Because spike-specific TCR depth and breadth did not differ between the two schedules, AZD1222 recipients who got a second dose at roughly 4 weeks were pooled with those who got a second dose at roughly 12 weeks. TCR sequencing was performed for over 230 trial participants, of whom roughly 200 were given two doses of AZD1222 and around 25 were given two doses of MenACWY control vaccine. Trial participants were enrolled into age subgroups of 18-55, 56-69 and 70-plus years, which contained about 150, 27 and 61 TCR-sequenced participants, respectively. The study at large found these results: Reportedly, close to half of the unique spike-specific TCRs recognized epitopes lying outside the regions that are mutated in the B.1.351 and B.1.1.7 variants. The 56-69-year group was small, and its depth increase did not reach significance, likely because of low power. Most participants were white British and females outnumbered males, and the authors suggested that clonal diversity may have been underestimated. No day 14 peak-response samples were available, so repertoires were characterized only after the peak T cell response. Only a handful of AZD1222 recipients were SARS-CoV-2 seropositive at baseline, limiting conclusions about previously exposed vaccinees. A significant rise in spike-specific TCR breadth and depth was observed after two AZD1222 doses relative to day 0 and relative to MenACWY recipients. CD4 TCRs associated with the vaccine covered the entire spike protein, and the dominant responses were in regions 160-218 and 743-854.

This specimen's time point label, per the study, means: baseline before first vaccination. Samples from vaccinated people were obtained from the UK trials COV001 and COV002, which included a single-blind randomized controlled phase 2/3 trial of AZD1222 (ChAdOx1 nCoV-19) in healthy adults. For TCRbeta chain sequencing, PBMC samples from trial participants were taken at day 0 and at day 28 after the second dose. CDR1 and CDR2 are drawn from the germline V gene: KGHDR, SFDVKD. Trimming leaves V shorter by 9 bases and J shorter by 5 bases, with the junction holding 16 bases beyond the gene matches. From the cysteine through the phenylalanine, the CDR3 covers 17 amino acids. Only the CDR3 portion is preserved as DNA: 51 bases, with reading frame beginning at the first base. The CDR3 regions of human TCRbeta chains were analyzed by immunosequencing. On the study's bioinformatics: Repertoire TCRs were matched against a reference library of SARS-CoV-2-specific TCRs generated with the MIRA antigen-specificity platform. Breadth meant the fraction of unique TCRs that were SARS-CoV-2-associated, whereas depth meant the fraction of total T cells that were SARS-CoV-2-associated. Each spike-specific TCR was assigned to its reactive spike region and to a CD4 or CD8 class using the MIRA data. Log10-transformed breadth and depth values were compared by one-way ANOVA with Sidak's multiple comparisons tests. Entries here come from immuneACCESS through TCRdb and include only in-frame sequences with V and J called. Some clones fail to appear in such tables; in the studies checked, an unresolved V gene covers under half of the shortfall, and the cause of the remainder is unknown. The V and J calls and the clone size are those of that table, but D and trimming were determined from the DNA. This sample is represented by 120,000 to 150,000 clones; about 89% of them were singletons. The ten largest clonotypes hold about 4.8% of the sample.

This clone appeared a single time. This clone's antigen is unknown. It has no much larger one-base neighbor in the sample; base qualities were not kept. The clonotype comes from an adult in good health. Sequenced material: peripheral blood, taken on day 0 of AZD1222 vaccination. The chain links TRBV24-1 with TRBJ2-7; TRBD1 matches 12 bases in the middle. CDR3 protein: CATGRDRGRRPTDEQYF. The sequence in DNA is TGTGCCACCGGAAGGGACAGGGGGCGGCGGCCTACGGACGAGCAGTACTTC.